A selection of T cell receptor beta chains follows, all from one sample in a study of CD8+ T cells in alopecia areata. Generated by immunoSEQ multiplex PCR, the TCRdb table keeps only in-frame clones and is missing some. This sample yields tens of thousands of clones, of which about three quarters are seen a single time; about 19% belongs to the top ten. The material sequenced was NKG2D-low CD8+ T cells sorted from blood. Every receptor here comes from a human donor with alopecia areata. CDR3s include the opening cysteine and the closing phenylalanine or tryptophan. The size field is filled for only some rows; it gives once, few, many or a size class.

v_gene	abundance	j_gene	CDR3aa
TRBV6-4	-	TRBJ2-5	CASSVGTEEETQYF
TRBV27	-	TRBJ1-2	CASSYGTGGYGYTF
TRBV30	-	TRBJ2-2	CAWSVTSLGTGELFF
TRBV4-1	few	TRBJ2-7	CASSTGIGTYEQYF
TRBV28	few	TRBJ2-4	CASSSTGPPKNIQYF
TRBV10-2	-	TRBJ2-5	CASSRQDEETQYF
TRBV7-2	-	TRBJ2-5	CASSLFLENLHQETQYF
TRBV28	-	TRBJ2-1	CASRLDRGLSYNEQFF
TRBV5-4	-	TRBJ2-7	CASSLDRSYEQYF
TRBV6-1	-	TRBJ2-1	CASVFGTGGGNEQFF
TRBV7-9	-	TRBJ2-1	CASSLVWESYNEQFF
TRBV19	-	TRBJ2-7	CASSPTGGSYEQYF
TRBV27	-	TRBJ2-7	CASSLAGTSYEQYF
TRBV29-1	-	TRBJ1-1	CSARQGHPEAFF
TRBV28	-	TRBJ2-1	CASSFASGRGNEQFF
TRBV29-1	once	TRBJ1-1	CSVLGMNTEAFF
TRBV29-1	-	TRBJ2-7	CSVRGDSYEQYF
TRBV6-6	-	TRBJ2-3	CASSNTLASTDTQYF
TRBV4-1	-	TRBJ1-3	CASSQEQGAYTIYF
TRBV29-1	-	TRBJ2-7	CSVGGLADYEQYF
TRBV29-1	-	TRBJ2-1	CSVLAITGPYREQFF
TRBV27	-	TRBJ2-7	CASRYSGGAGEQYF
TRBV29-1	-	-	CSVEEGGPYEQYF
TRBV6-1	-	TRBJ2-3	CASRPGLAGSDTQYF
TRBV25-1	-	TRBJ2-5	CASVGGETQYF
TRBV2	-	TRBJ2-7	CASKEEGPYEQYF
TRBV5-1	once	TRBJ2-7	CASSPRTGGTYEQYF
TRBV11-2	medium-sized	TRBJ1-4	CASSLDEDEKLFF
TRBV6-5	-	TRBJ2-6	CASSYHGSGANVLTF
TRBV7-7	-	TRBJ2-5	CASSLEAGDWETQYF
TRBV9	-	TRBJ2-1	CASSHRGNEQFF
TRBV7-9	once	TRBJ1-2	CASSLAGEGIWYGYTF